The TCR beta chain under discussion was sequenced for a study of cytomegalovirus exposure and HLA in healthy donors. Likely unrecorded immune exposures existed in these nominally healthy donors. V was shortened by 6 bases and J by 5 bases, with 13 bases between the two germline ends. Germline CDR1 LNHNV, CDR2 YYDKDF (reference sequence). This CDR3 is 14 amino acids long. A multiplex PCR was run with 60 Vbeta primers and 13 Jbeta primers. The data were produced by immunoSEQ multiplex PCR, yet TCRdb's version contains in-frame clones alone and is incomplete. Here the sample spans 120,000 or so clones, 75% to 80% being singletons. Study findings and constraints: Certain indistinguishable V segments, among them TRBV6-2 and TRBV6-3, were excluded. There were some 150 TCR beta chains listed as cytomegalovirus-associated.

In the case of this clone: The antigen is unknown.

The V gene is TRBV15, the J gene TRBJ1-4, with D possibly matching TRBD1 (6 bases). This TCR was sampled from a woman in her twenties or thirties in good health and CMV-seronegative. Sequencing was carried out using PBMCs. CDR3: CATRQRTVNEKLFF. CDR3 nucleotide sequence: TGTGCCACCAGACAACGGACAGTCAATGAAAAACTGTTTTTT. The whole variable domain, filled in from reference TRBV15 and TRBJ1-4, reads DAMVIQNPRYQVTQFGKPVTLSCSQTLNHNVMYWYQQKSSQAPKLLFHYYDKDFNNEADTPDNFQSRRPNTSFCFLDIRSPGLGDTAMYLCATRQRTVNEKLFFGSGTQLSVL.